The 5 T cell receptor beta chains presented below share a single source sample, sequenced in a study of technical replicates of blood from a handful of donors (dated by TCRdb to 2016 to 2017). The library relied on the immunoSEQ multiplex PCR assay. TCRdb took over this immuneACCESS table, retaining in-frame rearrangements with V and J assigned. Such tables are incomplete; in checked studies, under half of the missing clones stem from an unresolved V gene, and the remainder is unexplained. The sample data list tens of thousands of clones, and around 95% of these were observed just once. The ten biggest clones cover about 0.25% of the sample. Sequencing was done on a sample of T cells isolated from PBMCs. These receptors all come from a human donor in good health.

The rearrangement links TRBV27 to TRBJ2-5; 11 bases are a match to TRBD2. Trimming removed 5 bases from V and 2 bases from J; junction bases left unmatched: 7. The length of the CDR3 is 16 residues. Germline lookup yields CDR1 MNHEY and CDR2 SMNVEV (reference sequence). The CDR3 nucleotides read TGTGCCAGCAGTAAGCTAGCGGGGGGACCTCAAGAGACCCAGTACTTC. It is translated as CASSKLAGGPQETQYF.

The J gene is TRBJ2-2, the V gene TRBV4-1, with D perhaps matching TRBD1 (6 bases). Germline assignment: CDR1 MGHRA and CDR2 YSYEKL. V dropped 4 bases and J dropped 0 bases, with 12 bases sitting between them. The CDR3 has 16 amino acids. CDR3: CASSLRGQPNTGELFF. The CDR3 DNA reads TGCGCCAGCAGCCTGAGAGGACAGCCGAACACCGGGGAGCTGTTTTTT.

The chain has TRBV2 and TRBJ2-2; 11 nucleotides agree with TRBD1. V lost 6 bases and J lost 6; bases outside the gene matches: 6. Germline V lookup: CDR1 SNHLY, CDR2 FYNNEI. The length of the CDR3 is 15 residues. CDR3 loop: CASRGTGGFPGELFF. The CDR3 DNA reads as TGTGCCAGCAGGGGGACAGGGGGGTTTCCCGGGGAGCTGTTTTTT.

This sequence joins TRBV28 and TRBJ2-3, with 7 bases lining up with TRBD2. With V trimmed by 5 bases and J by 1 base, 3 bases remained unmatched. Germline CDR1 MDHEN, CDR2 SYDVKM. This CDR3 has 14 amino acids. The CDR3 loop reads CASSTAGGTDTQYF. CDR3 nucleotide sequence: TGTGCCAGCAGTACCGCGGGAGGCACAGATACGCAGTATTTT.

This clone was counted a single time. The chain joins TRBV19 to TRBJ2-1; the D gene is possibly TRBD2 (6 bases). The CDR3 length is 19 residues. V lost 0 bases and J lost 5, with 23 bases in between. The germline gives CDR1 LNHDA, CDR2 SQIVND (reference sequence). CDR3 sequence reads: CASSIDGGSAFWGDNEQFF. The CDR3 bases are TGTGCCAGTAGTATAGATGGAGGGTCGGCTTTCTGGGGCGACAATGAGCAGTTCTTC.